This T cell receptor beta chain is from a study of metastatic and nonmetastatic thyroid tumors. All patients were untreated before thyroid surgery. MiXCR re-clonotyped the PCR reads for TCRdb. The sample holds about 16,000 clones, around 30% seen once. In this sample, this clone is medium-sized. The CDR3 is made up of 13 amino acids. Trimming stripped 10 bases from V and 0 bases from J, with 12 bases between. The germline CDR1 and CDR2 sequences are PRHDT and FYEKMQ (reference sequence). V is TRBV13 and J is TRBJ1-1, with no clear D. This TCR was sampled from a female donor with papillary thyroid cancer or a benign thyroid nodule (not recorded which). Some clones in this sample may be carry-over from other donors' samples. Material: tumor tissue. This CDR3 is CAIRGRVNTEAFF. As DNA, the CDR3 is TGTGCCATAAGAGGACGGGTGAACACTGAAGCTTTCTTT.